The clone carrying this T cell receptor beta chain was seen a single time. What it binds is not known. The data are from a study of persistence of HIV-infected CD4 T cells. About the research overall: Isolated cells were CMV- and HIV-1 Gag-responding CD4+ T cells. Donors had been on suppressive ART for a median of 8 years.

Germline V gives CDR1 KGHSH, CDR2 LQKENI. This CDR3 has 15 residues. Trimming stripped 8 bases from V and 8 bases from J, with 21 bases between. The study, taken as a whole, reports: The rare CMV-responding cells with HIV-1 proviruses were not separately TCR-sequenced.

Sequencing used immunoSEQ version 4 in survey mode. Sequenced by immunoSEQ multiplex PCR; TCRdb stores in-frame clones only, minus some. The sample yields tens of thousands of clones, approximately 78% seen once. Overlapping HIV-1 Gag 15-mer peptides at approximately 1 ug per peptide per mL were used. CD40L-negative CD69-negative CD45RO-high memory CD4+ T cells were sorted as populations depleted of antigen-responding cells. Donors had undetectable plasma HIV-1 RNA, under 50 copies/mL, for 4+ years. The clonotype comes from an adult man with HIV who was CMV-seropositive. Sequences were derived from CD4+ T cells sorted from PBMCs after roughly 20-hour stimulation, sampled from a patient who received antiretroviral therapy. The V call is TRBV18, the J call TRBJ1-4; no clear D gene. In DNA form, the CDR3 reads TGTGCCAGCCAATTTAACGTGGGCATGACAGAAAAACTGTTTTTT. It codes for CASQFNVGMTEKLFF.